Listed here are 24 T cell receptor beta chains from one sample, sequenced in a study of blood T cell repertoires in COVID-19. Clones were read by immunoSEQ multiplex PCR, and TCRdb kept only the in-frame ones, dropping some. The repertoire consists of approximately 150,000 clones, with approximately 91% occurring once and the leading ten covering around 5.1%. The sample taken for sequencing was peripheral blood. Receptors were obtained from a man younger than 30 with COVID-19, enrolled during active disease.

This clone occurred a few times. The CDR3 DNA reads as TGCAGCGCCGGACAGGGTAGCGATGAGCAGTTCTTC. This encodes CSAGQGSDEQFF. The rearrangement links TRBV29-1 to TRBJ2-1, with 8 bases lining up with TRBD1. Germline-derived CDR1 and CDR2 are SQVTM and ANQGSEA. This CDR3 region has 12 residues. V lost 7 bases and J lost 8; bases outside the gene matches: 7.

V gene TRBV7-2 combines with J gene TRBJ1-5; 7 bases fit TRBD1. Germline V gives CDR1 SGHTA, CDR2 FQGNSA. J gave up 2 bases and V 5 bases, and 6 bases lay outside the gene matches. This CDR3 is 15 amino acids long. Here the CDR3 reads CASSLTGIGNQPQHF. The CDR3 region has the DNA TGTGCCAGCAGCCTGACAGGGATCGGCAATCAGCCCCAGCATTTT.

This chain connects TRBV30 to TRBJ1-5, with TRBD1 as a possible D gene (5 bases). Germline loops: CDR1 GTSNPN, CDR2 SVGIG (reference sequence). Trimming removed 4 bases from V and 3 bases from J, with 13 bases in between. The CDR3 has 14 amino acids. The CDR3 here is CAWNGRGDNQPQHF. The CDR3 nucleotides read TGTGCCTGGAACGGGCGGGGCGACAATCAGCCCCAGCATTTT.

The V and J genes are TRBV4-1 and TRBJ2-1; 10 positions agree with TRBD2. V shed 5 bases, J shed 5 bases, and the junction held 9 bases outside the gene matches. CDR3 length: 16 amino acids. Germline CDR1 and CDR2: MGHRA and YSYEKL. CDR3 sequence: CASSTSGVGVNNEQFF. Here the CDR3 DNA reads TGCGCCAGCAGCACTAGCGGGGTGGGGGTTAACAATGAGCAGTTCTTC.

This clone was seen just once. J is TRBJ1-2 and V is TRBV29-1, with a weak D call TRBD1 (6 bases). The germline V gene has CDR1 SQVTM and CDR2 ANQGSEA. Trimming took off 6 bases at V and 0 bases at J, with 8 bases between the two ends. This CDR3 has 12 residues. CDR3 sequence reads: CSVRGTNYGYTF. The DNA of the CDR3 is TGCAGCGTGAGGGGGACTAACTATGGCTACACCTTC. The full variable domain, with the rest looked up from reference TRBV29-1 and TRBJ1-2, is SAVISQKPSRDICQRGTSLTIQCQVDSQVTMMFWYRQQPGQSLTLIATANQGSEATYESGFVIDKFPISRPNLTFSTLTVSNMSPEDSSIYLCSVRGTNYGYTFGSGTRLTVV.

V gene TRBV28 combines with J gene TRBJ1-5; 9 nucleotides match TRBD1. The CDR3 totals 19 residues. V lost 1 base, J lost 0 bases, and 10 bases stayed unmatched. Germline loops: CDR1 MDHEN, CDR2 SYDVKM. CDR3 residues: CASSLFGISDRGSNQPQHF. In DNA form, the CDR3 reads TGTGCCAGCAGTTTATTTGGCATCTCGGACAGGGGTAGCAATCAGCCCCAGCATTTT.

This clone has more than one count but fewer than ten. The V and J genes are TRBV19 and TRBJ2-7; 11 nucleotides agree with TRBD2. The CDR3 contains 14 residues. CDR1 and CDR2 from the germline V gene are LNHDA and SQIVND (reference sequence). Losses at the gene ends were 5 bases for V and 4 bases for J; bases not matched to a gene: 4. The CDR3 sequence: CASSLAGGPYEQYF. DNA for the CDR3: TGTGCCAGTAGTCTAGCGGGAGGCCCTTACGAGCAGTACTTC. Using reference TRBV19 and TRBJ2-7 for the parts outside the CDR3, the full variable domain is DGGITQSPKYLFRKEGQNVTLSCEQNLNHDAMYWYRQDPGQGLRLIYYSQIVNDFQKGDIAEGYSVSREKKESFPLTVTSAQKNPTAFYLCASSLAGGPYEQYFGPGTRLTVT.

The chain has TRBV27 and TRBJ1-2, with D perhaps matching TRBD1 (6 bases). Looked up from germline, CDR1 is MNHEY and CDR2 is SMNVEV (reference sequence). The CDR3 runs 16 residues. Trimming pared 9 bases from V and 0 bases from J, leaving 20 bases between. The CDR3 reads CARNYQDRPTNYGYTF. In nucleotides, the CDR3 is TGTGCCAGAAATTATCAGGACAGACCTACTAACTATGGCTACACCTTC.

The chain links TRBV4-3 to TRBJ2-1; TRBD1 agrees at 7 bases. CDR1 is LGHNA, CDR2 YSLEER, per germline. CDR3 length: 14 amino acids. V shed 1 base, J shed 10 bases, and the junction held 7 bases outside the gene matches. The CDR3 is CASSQGDSRGEQFF. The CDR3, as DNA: TGCGCCAGCAGCCAAGGAGACTCCAGGGGGGAGCAGTTCTTC.

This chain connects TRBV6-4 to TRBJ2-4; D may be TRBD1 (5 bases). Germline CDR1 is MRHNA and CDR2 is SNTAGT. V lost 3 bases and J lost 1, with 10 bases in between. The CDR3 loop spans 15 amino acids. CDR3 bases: TGTGCCAGCAGTGAGCAGGCAGGGGCCAAAAACATTCAGTACTTC. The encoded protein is CASSEQAGAKNIQYF.

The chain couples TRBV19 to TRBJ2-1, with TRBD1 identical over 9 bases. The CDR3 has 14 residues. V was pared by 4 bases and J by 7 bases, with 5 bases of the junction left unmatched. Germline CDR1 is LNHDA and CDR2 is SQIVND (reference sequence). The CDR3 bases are TGTGCCAGTAGTACCCGGGACAGGGCGAATGAGCAGTTCTTC. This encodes CASSTRDRANEQFF.

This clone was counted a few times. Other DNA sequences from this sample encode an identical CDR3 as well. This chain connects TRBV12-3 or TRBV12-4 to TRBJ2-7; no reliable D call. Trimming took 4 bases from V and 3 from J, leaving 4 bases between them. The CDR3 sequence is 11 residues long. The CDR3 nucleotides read TGTGCCAGCAGTTACAACTACGAGCAGTACTTC. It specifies CASSYNYEQYF.

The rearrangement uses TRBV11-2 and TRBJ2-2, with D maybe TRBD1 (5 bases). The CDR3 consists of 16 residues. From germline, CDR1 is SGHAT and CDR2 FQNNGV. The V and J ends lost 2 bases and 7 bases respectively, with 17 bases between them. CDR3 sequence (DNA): TGTGCCAGCAGCTTACGTTCTCCCAGGGCAGGCGGGGAGCTGTTTTTT. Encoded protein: CASSLRSPRAGGELFF.

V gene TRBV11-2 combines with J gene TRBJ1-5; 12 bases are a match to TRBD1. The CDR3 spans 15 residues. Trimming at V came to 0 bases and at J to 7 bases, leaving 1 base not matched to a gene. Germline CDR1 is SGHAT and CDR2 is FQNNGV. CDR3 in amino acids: CASSLDGTGGQPQHF. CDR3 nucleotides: TGTGCCAGCAGCTTAGACGGGACAGGGGGCCAGCCCCAGCATTTT.

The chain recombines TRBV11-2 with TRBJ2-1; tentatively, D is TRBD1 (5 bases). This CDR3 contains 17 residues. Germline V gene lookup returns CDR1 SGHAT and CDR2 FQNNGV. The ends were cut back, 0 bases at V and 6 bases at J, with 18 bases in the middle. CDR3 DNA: TGTGCCAGCAGCTTAGATCGTTTGTCCCTCCAGGGCAATGAGCAGTTCTTC. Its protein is CASSLDRLSLQGNEQFF.

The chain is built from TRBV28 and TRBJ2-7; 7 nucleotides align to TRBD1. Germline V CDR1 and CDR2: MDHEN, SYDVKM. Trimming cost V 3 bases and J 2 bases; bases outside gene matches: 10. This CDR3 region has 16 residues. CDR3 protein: CASSLAPRTGAYEQYF. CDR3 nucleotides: TGTGCCAGCAGTTTGGCCCCCCGGACAGGAGCCTACGAGCAGTACTTC.

The chain's CDR3 is CASSIRVGGSGRAPRITDTQYF. The CDR3 DNA is TGTGCCAGTAGTATCAGGGTAGGAGGTAGCGGGAGGGCCCCCCGCATCACAGATACGCAGTATTTT. V is TRBV19 and J is TRBJ2-3; TRBD2 matches at 11 bases. In germline, CDR1 is LNHDA, CDR2 SQIVND (reference sequence). The junction had 22 bases not matched to a gene; V was cut back by 3 bases and J by 2 bases. The CDR3 extends over 22 amino acids. The full variable domain, completed using reference TRBV19 and TRBJ2-3, is DGGITQSPKYLFRKEGQNVTLSCEQNLNHDAMYWYRQDPGQGLRLIYYSQIVNDFQKGDIAEGYSVSREKKESFPLTVTSAQKNPTAFYLCASSIRVGGSGRAPRITDTQYFGPGTRLTVL.

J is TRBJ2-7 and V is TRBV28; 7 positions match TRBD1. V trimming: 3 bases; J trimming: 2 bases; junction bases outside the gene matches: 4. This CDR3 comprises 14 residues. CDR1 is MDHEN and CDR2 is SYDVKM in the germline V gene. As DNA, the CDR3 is TGTGCCAGCAGTTTCACAGGGGCCACCTACGAGCAGTACTTC. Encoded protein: CASSFTGATYEQYF. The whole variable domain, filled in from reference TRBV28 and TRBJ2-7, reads DVKVTQSSRYLVKRTGEKVFLECVQDMDHENMFWYRQDPGLGLRLIYFSYDVKMKEKGDIPEGYSVSREKKERFSLILESASTNQTSMYLCASSFTGATYEQYFGPGTRLTVT.

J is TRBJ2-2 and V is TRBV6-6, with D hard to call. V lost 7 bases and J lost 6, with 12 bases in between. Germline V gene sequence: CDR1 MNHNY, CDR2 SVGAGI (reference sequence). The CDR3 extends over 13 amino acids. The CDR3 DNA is TGTGCCAGCAAAGTCAGCGTTGCCGGGGAGCTGTTTTTT. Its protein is CASKVSVAGELFF.

The CDR3 DNA is TGTGCCAGCAGCTTAGGCAGGGCACACGGGGAGCTGTTTTTT. It is translated as CASSLGRAHGELFF. This chain uses TRBV7-2 with TRBJ2-2, with D possibly being TRBD1 (5 bases). The V end was cut by 1 base, the J end by 7 bases, with 10 bases between. The germline gives CDR1 SGHTA, CDR2 FQGNSA. CDR3 length: 14 residues.

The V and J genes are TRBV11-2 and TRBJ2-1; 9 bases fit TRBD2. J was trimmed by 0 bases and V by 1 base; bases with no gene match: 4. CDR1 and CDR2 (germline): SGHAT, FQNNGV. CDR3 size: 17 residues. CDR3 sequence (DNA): TGTGCCAGCAGCTTAGGATTTAGCGGGAGCTCCTACAATGAGCAGTTCTTC. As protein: CASSLGFSGSSYNEQFF.

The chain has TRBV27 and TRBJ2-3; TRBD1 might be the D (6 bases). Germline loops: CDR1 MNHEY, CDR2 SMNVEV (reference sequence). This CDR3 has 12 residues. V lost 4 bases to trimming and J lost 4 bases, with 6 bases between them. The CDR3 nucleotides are TGTGCCAGCAGTTGGGGGCCAGATACGCAGTATTTT. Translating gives CASSWGPDTQYF.

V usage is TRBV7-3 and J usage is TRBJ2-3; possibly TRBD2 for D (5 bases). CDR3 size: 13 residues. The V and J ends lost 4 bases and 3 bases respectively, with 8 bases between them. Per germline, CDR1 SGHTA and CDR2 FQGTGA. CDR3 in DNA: TGTGCCAGCAGCTCTAGGAGGACAGATACGCAGTATTTT. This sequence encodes CASSSRRTDTQYF.

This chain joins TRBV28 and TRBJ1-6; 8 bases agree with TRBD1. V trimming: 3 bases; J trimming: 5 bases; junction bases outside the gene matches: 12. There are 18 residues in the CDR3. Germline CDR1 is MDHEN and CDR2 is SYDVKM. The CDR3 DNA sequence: TGTGCCAGCAGTTTGTTTGGGACAGGACACGAAAATAATTCACCCCTCCACTTT. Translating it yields CASSLFGTGHENNSPLHF.